A selection of T cell receptor beta chains follows, all from one sample in a study of T cell repertoires in cytomegalovirus infection. The antigens for these receptors are not known. TCRdb reprocessed the reads with MiXCR, giving one entry per CDR3 protein. The table records some 800,000 distinct CDR3 sequences, 25% to 35% of them present only once. The sequencing used cultured CD8+ T cells from PBMCs, collected from culture after CMV antigen stimulation. These receptors were collected from a human donor in good health (CMV status not recorded). Some clones in this sample may be carry-over from other donors' samples. Each CDR3 is given with its conserved first and last residue. The D gene is left open where the match is weak. Only part of the rows carry a size: once, few, many, or a class if the clone is expanded.

v_call: TRBV7-9; clone_size: few; d_call: .; j_call: TRBJ1-2; cdr3_aa: CASSLVRGTNTGYTF; cdr3_nt: TGTGCCAGCAGCTTAGTCAGAGGGACAAACACCGGCTACACCTTC
v_call: TRBV7-9; clone_size: few; d_call: .; j_call: TRBJ2-6; cdr3_aa: CASSLGAGGGSGANVLTF; cdr3_nt: TGTGCCAGCAGCTTAGGTGCTGGGGGCGGCTCTGGGGCCAACGTCCTGACTTTC
v_call: TRBV25-1; clone_size: .; d_call: .; j_call: TRBJ1-1; cdr3_aa: CASRLDLRWSPKMNTEAFF; cdr3_nt: TGTGCCAGCCGCCTGGATTTGAGGTGGTCGCCCAAAATGAACACTGAAGCTTTCTTT
v_call: TRBV7-9; clone_size: .; d_call: TRBD1; j_call: TRBJ1-3; cdr3_aa: CASSDREYSGNTIYF; cdr3_nt: TGTGCCAGCAGCGACAGGGAATACTCTGGAAACACCATATATTTT
v_call: TRBV6-6; clone_size: many; d_call: .; j_call: TRBJ1-2; cdr3_aa: CASSRDGINYGYTF; cdr3_nt: TGTGCCAGCAGCCGGGACGGAATTAACTATGGCTACACCTTC
v_call: TRBV28; clone_size: .; d_call: .; j_call: TRBJ1-5; cdr3_aa: CASTMDSRNQEPQHF; cdr3_nt: TGTGCCAGCACTATGGACAGCCGGAATCAAGAGCCCCAGCATTTT
v_call: TRBV20-1; clone_size: .; d_call: .; j_call: TRBJ2-1; cdr3_aa: CSARVPPATYNEQFF; cdr3_nt: TGCAGTGCTAGAGTTCCACCTGCTACTTACAATGAGCAGTTCTTC
v_call: TRBV28; clone_size: .; d_call: .; j_call: TRBJ2-5; cdr3_aa: CASSSPHLLGLHQETQYF; cdr3_nt: TGTGCCAGCAGTTCCCCCCATCTACTAGGGCTGCACCAAGAGACCCAGTACTTC
v_call: TRBV12-3/TRBV12-4; clone_size: .; d_call: .; j_call: TRBJ2-7; cdr3_aa: CASSYDNYEQYF; cdr3_nt: TGTGCCAGCAGTTATGATAACTACGAGCAGTACTTC
v_call: TRBV6-2/TRBV6-3; clone_size: .; d_call: .; j_call: TRBJ2-1; cdr3_aa: CASIFSSTYNEQFF; cdr3_nt: TGTGCCAGCATCTTCTCCAGCACCTACAATGAGCAGTTCTTC
v_call: TRBV7-6; clone_size: .; d_call: .; j_call: TRBJ2-3; cdr3_aa: CASSLVVWGGALDTQYF; cdr3_nt: TGTGCCAGCAGCTTAGTAGTGTGGGGGGGGGCTTTGGATACGCAGTATTTT
v_call: TRBV7-4; clone_size: .; d_call: TRBD1; j_call: TRBJ1-1; cdr3_aa: CASSPGQGLPGTEAFF; cdr3_nt: TGTGCCAGCAGCCCAGGACAGGGGCTCCCCGGCACTGAAGCTTTCTTT
v_call: TRBV28; clone_size: .; d_call: .; j_call: TRBJ2-3; cdr3_aa: CASSRDIPTDTQYF; cdr3_nt: TGTGCCAGCAGTCGGGACATTCCCACAGATACGCAGTATTTT
v_call: TRBV6-1; clone_size: .; d_call: .; j_call: TRBJ2-7; cdr3_aa: CASSPGGSPYEQYF; cdr3_nt: TGTGCCAGCAGCCCGGGGGGCTCTCCCTACGAGCAGTACTTC
v_call: TRBV12-3/TRBV12-4; clone_size: .; d_call: TRBD1; j_call: TRBJ2-1; cdr3_aa: CASSLGDRDYNEQFF; cdr3_nt: TGTGCCAGCAGTTTGGGGGACAGGGACTACAATGAGCAGTTCTTC
v_call: TRBV12-3/TRBV12-4; clone_size: many; d_call: .; j_call: TRBJ2-2; cdr3_aa: CASSLDRNTGELFF; cdr3_nt: TGTGCCAGCAGCTTAGACAGAAACACCGGGGAGCTGTTTTTT
v_call: TRBV28; clone_size: .; d_call: .; j_call: TRBJ2-2; cdr3_aa: CASSLWGDTGELFF; cdr3_nt: TGTGCCAGCAGTTTGTGGGGGGACACCGGGGAGCTGTTTTTT
v_call: TRBV5-1; clone_size: .; d_call: .; j_call: TRBJ2-1; cdr3_aa: CASSPTGPLSYNEQFF; cdr3_nt: TGCGCCAGCAGCCCGACCGGGCCCCTCTCCTACAATGAGCAGTTCTTC
v_call: TRBV10-3; clone_size: .; d_call: TRBD1; j_call: TRBJ1-3; cdr3_aa: CAITERTGAGNTIYF; cdr3_nt: TGTGCCATCACCGAAAGGACAGGGGCTGGAAACACCATATATTTT
v_call: TRBV6-1; clone_size: many; d_call: .; j_call: TRBJ1-5; cdr3_aa: CATSVGPDQPQHF; cdr3_nt: TGTGCCACCTCCGTTGGGCCGGATCAGCCCCAGCATTTT